This TCR beta chain was sequenced during a study of blood T cell repertoires in COVID-19. Per the authors' pipeline: Cell counts per sample came from amplifying reference gene primers. TCRdb's table, derived via immunoSEQ multiplex PCR, lists solely in-frame clones and lacks some. The DNA was the basis for D and trimming; V, J and clone size are from that table. This sample yields 100,000 to 150,000 clones, of which around 88% are seen a single time; roughly 5.4% belongs to the top ten. The V end lost 3 bases, the J end lost 3 bases, and 11 bases lay between the germline ends. The germline V gene has CDR1 SGHTA and CDR2 FQGNSA. The CDR3 sequence is 14 residues long.

The sequence derives from a human donor in a cohort sampled during active COVID-19. Sequencing was performed on peripheral blood. This sequence joins TRBV7-2 and TRBJ2-5; tentatively, D is TRBD2 (6 bases). This CDR3 is CASSFFSGEETQYF. The DNA of the CDR3 is TGTGCCAGCAGCTTCTTTAGCGGAGAAGAGACCCAGTACTTC.